These 10 T cell receptor beta chains came from one sample sequenced in a study of cytomegalovirus exposure and HLA in healthy donors (dated by TCRdb to the late 2010s). Libraries came from the immunoSEQ multiplex PCR assay. Here the immuneACCESS table is served through TCRdb, limited to in-frame sequences with V and J called. Missing clones are a known gap in these copies; in checked studies unresolved V genes cover under half, and the rest lacks a known reason. This sample is represented by 150,000 or so clones; about 86% of them were singletons. The ten largest clones represent roughly 2.1% of the sample. Sequenced: PBMCs. The receptors were gathered from a human donor in good health.

The rearrangement uses TRBV5-1 and TRBJ2-7; D ambiguous. The CDR3 extends over 11 amino acids. With 5 bases removed from V and 3 bases from J, the gap between germline ends came to 6 bases. CDR1 is SGHRS and CDR2 is YFSETQ in the germline V gene. The CDR3 is CASRLNYEQYF. CDR3 coding DNA: TGCGCCAGCAGACTAAACTACGAGCAGTACTTC.

In regard to this clone: Other DNA sequences from this sample encode an identical CDR3 as well. V and J are TRBV27 and TRBJ1-1; D call uncertain. The V end was cut by 1 base, the J end by 1 base, with 4 bases between. Per germline, CDR1 MNHEY and CDR2 SMNVEV (reference sequence). This CDR3 region has 13 residues. CDR3 residues: CASSLFRNTEAFF. CDR3 nucleotide sequence: TGTGCCAGCAGTTTATTCAGGAACACTGAAGCTTTCTTT.

The chain has TRBV27 and TRBJ2-1; 14 bases are shared with TRBD2. The germline V gene encodes CDR1 MNHEY and CDR2 SMNVEV (reference sequence). This CDR3 contains 16 residues. V lost 5 bases and J lost 9; bases outside the gene matches: 9. The DNA of the CDR3 is TGTGCCAGCAGTCACCCGCCCGGACTAGCGGGGGGTGAGCAGTTCTTC. Translation: CASSHPPGLAGGEQFF.

The CDR3 loop is CASSQAQGAYNEQFF. The CDR3 coding sequence is TGTGCCAGCAGCCAGGCTCAGGGGGCCTACAATGAGCAGTTCTTC. The gene calls are TRBV5-4 and TRBJ2-1; 7 nucleotides line up with TRBD1. This CDR3 is 15 amino acids long. Germline-derived CDR1 and CDR2 are SGHNT and YYREEE (reference sequence). V lost 4 bases and J lost 2; bases outside the gene matches: 6.

This chain uses TRBV6-5 with TRBJ1-3; possibly TRBD1 for D (5 bases). Germline V gene lookup returns CDR1 MNHEY and CDR2 SVGAGI. Trimming shortened V by 5 bases and J by 8 bases, and 13 bases separated the two germline ends. CDR3 length: 13 residues. The CDR3 loop is CASSPSQVHTIYF. CDR3 sequence (DNA): TGTGCCAGCAGTCCCTCACAGGTACACACCATATATTTT.

As for this clone: Germline is not matched at one junction end, which may reflect a read error. V is TRBV7-7 and J is TRBJ1-4; D uncertain. CDR1 SSHAT and CDR2 FNYEAQ come from the germline V gene (reference sequence). CDR3 length: 14 amino acids. This CDR3 reads CASSLTAGSEKLFF. CDR3 DNA sequence: TGTGCTAGCAGCTTAACTGCAGGAAGTGAAAAACTGTTTTTT.

This chain links TRBV7-3 with TRBJ2-1; 9 nucleotides align to TRBD2. The CDR3 is 16 amino acids. V dropped 5 bases and J dropped 8; count of bases not matched to a gene: 13. From germline, CDR1 is SGHTA and CDR2 FQGTGA. In nucleotides, the CDR3 is TGTGCCAGCAGCCTACTTGGCGGGAGGGCCATGGATGAGCAGTTCTTC. Translation: CASSLLGGRAMDEQFF.

The rearrangement links TRBV14 to TRBJ2-7; D uncertain. Germline CDR1 SGHDN, CDR2 FVKESK. The CDR3 sequence is 14 residues long. Trimming stripped 3 bases from V and 2 bases from J, with 11 bases between. In DNA form, the CDR3 reads TGTGCCAGCAGCCATTATGACACCACCTACGAGCAGTACTTC. Translation gives CASSHYDTTYEQYF. Filled out from reference TRBV14 and TRBJ2-7, the complete variable domain reads EAGVTQFPSHSVIEKGQTVTLRCDPISGHDNLYWYRRVMGKEIKFLLHFVKESKQDESGMPNNRFLAERTGGTYSTLKVQPAELEDSGVYFCASSHYDTTYEQYFGPGTRLTVT.

The rearrangement links TRBV27 to TRBJ1-4; TRBD1 matches 11 bases. Losses at the gene ends were 6 bases for V and 7 bases for J; bases not matched to a gene: 7. CDR1 and CDR2 (germline): MNHEY, SMNVEV (reference sequence). The CDR3 spans 15 residues. CDR3 nucleotides: TGTGCCAGCAGAGCATGGACAGGGGGCTCTGAAAAACTGTTTTTT. It translates to CASRAWTGGSEKLFF. Full variable domain (outside the CDR3, taken from reference TRBV27 and TRBJ1-4): EAQVTQNPRYLITVTGKKLTVTCSQNMNHEYMSWYRQDPGLGLRQIYYSMNVEVTDKGDVPEGYKVSRKEKRNFPLILESPSPNQTSLYFCASRAWTGGSEKLFFGSGTQLSVL.

This chain joins TRBV2 and TRBJ1-1; no definite D call. Per the germline V gene, CDR1 is SNHLY and CDR2 is FYNNEI. The CDR3 sequence is 13 residues long. Between the trimmed V and J ends, which lost 5 bases and 0 bases, there was a span of 7 bases. The CDR3 spells CASSTTVNTEAFF. The CDR3 DNA is TGTGCCAGCAGTACCACAGTGAACACTGAAGCTTTCTTT.